The present T cell receptor (beta chain) was sequenced within a study of control samples from healthy donors and cancer patients. Only one count was recorded for this clone. Sequencing was performed with immunoSEQ multiplex PCR; in TCRdb, only in-frame clones are kept and a portion is missing. This table has under 200,000 clones, around 94% appearing once. Germline V gives CDR1 SGHRS, CDR2 YFSETQ. V lost 0 bases and J lost 4; bases outside the gene matches: 7. The CDR3 totals 16 residues. The source is a man in his 60s with colorectal cancer. Sequencing input: PBMCs. This chain joins TRBV5-1 and TRBJ1-5, with 7 bases identical to TRBD1. The CDR3 coding sequence is TGCGCCAGCAGCTTGGGGTCAGGGGGAAAGAATCAGCCCCAGCATTTT. It is translated as CASSLGSGGKNQPQHF.